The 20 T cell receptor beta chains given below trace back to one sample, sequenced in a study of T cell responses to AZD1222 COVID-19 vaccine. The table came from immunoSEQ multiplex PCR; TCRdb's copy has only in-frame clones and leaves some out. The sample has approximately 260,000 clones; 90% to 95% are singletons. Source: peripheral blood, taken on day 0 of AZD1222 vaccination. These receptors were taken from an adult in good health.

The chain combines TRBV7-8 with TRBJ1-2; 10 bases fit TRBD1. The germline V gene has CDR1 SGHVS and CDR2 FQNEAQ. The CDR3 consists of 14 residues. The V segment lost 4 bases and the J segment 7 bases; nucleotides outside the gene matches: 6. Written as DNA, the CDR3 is TGTGCCAGCAGCTCTCAAAGGGACAGGGGTGGCTACACCTTC. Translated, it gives CASSSQRDRGGYTF.

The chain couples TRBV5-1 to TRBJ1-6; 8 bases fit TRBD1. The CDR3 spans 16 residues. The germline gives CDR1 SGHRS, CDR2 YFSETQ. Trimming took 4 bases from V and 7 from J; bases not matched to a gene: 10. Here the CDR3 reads CASSPRTGRENSPLHF. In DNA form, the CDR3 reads TGCGCCAGCAGCCCCCGGACAGGGCGAGAGAATTCACCCCTCCACTTT.

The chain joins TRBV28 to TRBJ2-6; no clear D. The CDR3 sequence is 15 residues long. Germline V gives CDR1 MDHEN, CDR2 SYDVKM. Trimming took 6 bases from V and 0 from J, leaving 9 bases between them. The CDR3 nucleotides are TGTGCCAGCAGCACTCCGGGCTCTGGGGCCAACGTCCTGACTTTC. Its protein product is CASSTPGSGANVLTF.

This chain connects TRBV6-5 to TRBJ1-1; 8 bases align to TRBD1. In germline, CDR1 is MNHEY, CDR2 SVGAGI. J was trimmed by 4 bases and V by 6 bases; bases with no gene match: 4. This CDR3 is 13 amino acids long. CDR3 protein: CASSAQGGTEAFF. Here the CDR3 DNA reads TGTGCCAGCAGCGCACAGGGGGGCACTGAAGCTTTCTTT.

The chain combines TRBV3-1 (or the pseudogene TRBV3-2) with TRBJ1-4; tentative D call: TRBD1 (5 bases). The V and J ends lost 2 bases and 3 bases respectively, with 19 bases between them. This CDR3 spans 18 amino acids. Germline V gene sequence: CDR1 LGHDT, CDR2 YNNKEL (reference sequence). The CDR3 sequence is CASSQRRAGGRANEKLFF. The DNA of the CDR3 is TGTGCCAGCAGCCAAAGACGAGCGGGGGGGAGAGCTAATGAAAAACTGTTTTTT.

CDR3 amino acids: CASSSGQVNEKLFF. DNA of the CDR3: TGCGCCAGCAGCTCGGGACAGGTTAATGAAAAACTGTTTTTT. The chain is built from TRBV5-1 and TRBJ1-4; 8 bases agree with TRBD1. Germline CDR1 and CDR2: SGHRS and YFSETQ. The CDR3 consists of 14 residues. Germline trimming cut 3 bases from V and 4 bases from J; bases unmatched to any gene: 2.

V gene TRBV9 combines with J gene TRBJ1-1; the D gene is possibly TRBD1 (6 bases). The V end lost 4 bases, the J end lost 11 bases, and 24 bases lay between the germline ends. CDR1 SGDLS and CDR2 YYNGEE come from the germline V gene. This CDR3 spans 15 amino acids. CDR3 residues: CASSQPVGTNPWAFF. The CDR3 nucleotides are TGTGCCAGCAGCCAACCTGTGGGGACAAATCCTTGGGCTTTCTTT.

The CDR3 coding sequence is TGTGCCAGCAGTTTGGGCCCCGGGAACACCATATATTTT. Residues: CASSLGPGNTIYF. The V call is TRBV27, the J call TRBJ1-3; D is undetermined. Germline values: CDR1 MNHEY, CDR2 SMNVEV (reference sequence). V was cut by 3 bases and J by 7 bases, with 10 bases left in between. This CDR3 contains 13 residues.

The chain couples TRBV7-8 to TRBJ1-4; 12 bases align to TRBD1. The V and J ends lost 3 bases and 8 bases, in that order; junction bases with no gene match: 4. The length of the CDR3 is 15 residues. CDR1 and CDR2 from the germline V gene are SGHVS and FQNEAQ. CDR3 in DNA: TGTGCCAGCAGCTTGAGGGACAGGGGGCTAGAAAAACTGTTTTTT. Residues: CASSLRDRGLEKLFF.

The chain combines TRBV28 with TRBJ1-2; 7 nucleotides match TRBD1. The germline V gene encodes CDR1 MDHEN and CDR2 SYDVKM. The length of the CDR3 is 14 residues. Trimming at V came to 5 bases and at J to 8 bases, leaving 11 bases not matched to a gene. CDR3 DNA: TGTGCCAGCAGTCTGCCGGGGAGGGGGCTCGGCTACACCTTC. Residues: CASSLPGRGLGYTF.

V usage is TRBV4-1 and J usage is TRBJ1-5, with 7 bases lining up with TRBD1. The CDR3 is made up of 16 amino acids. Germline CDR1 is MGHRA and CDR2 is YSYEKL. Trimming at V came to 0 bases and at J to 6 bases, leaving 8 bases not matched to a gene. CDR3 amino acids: CASSQDGTVRGQPQHF. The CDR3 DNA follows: TGCGCCAGCAGCCAAGACGGGACAGTAAGGGGTCAGCCCCAGCATTTT.

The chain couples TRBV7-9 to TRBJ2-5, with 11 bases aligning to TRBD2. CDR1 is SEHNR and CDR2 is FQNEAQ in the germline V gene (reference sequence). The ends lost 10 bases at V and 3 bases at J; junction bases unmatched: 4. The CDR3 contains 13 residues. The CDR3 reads CATLTSGKETQYF. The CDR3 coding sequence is TGTGCCACCCTGACTAGCGGGAAAGAGACCCAGTACTTC.

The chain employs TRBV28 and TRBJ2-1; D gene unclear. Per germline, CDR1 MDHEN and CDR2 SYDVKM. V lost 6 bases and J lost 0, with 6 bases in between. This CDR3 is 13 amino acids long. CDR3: CASRLDSYNEQFF. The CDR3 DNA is TGTGCCAGCAGACTGGACTCCTACAATGAGCAGTTCTTC.

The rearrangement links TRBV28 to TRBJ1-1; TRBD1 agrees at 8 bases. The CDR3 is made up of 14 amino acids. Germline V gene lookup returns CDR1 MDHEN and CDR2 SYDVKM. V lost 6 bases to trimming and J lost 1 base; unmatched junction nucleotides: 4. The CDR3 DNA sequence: TGTGCCAGCAGCGGACAGGGTAAGAACACTGAAGCTTTCTTT. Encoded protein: CASSGQGKNTEAFF.

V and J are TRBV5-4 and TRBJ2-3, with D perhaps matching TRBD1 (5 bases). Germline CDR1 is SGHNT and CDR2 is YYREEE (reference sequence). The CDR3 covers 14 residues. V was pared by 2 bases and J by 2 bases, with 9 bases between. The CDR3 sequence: CASSLDRPTDTQYF. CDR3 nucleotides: TGTGCCAGCAGCTTAGACAGACCCACAGATACGCAGTATTTT.

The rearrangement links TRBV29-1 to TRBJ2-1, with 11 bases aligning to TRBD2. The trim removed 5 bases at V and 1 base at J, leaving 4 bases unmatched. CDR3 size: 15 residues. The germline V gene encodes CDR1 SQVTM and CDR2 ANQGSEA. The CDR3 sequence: CSVTGTSGSYNEQFF. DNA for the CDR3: TGCAGCGTTACTGGGACTAGCGGATCCTACAATGAGCAGTTCTTC.

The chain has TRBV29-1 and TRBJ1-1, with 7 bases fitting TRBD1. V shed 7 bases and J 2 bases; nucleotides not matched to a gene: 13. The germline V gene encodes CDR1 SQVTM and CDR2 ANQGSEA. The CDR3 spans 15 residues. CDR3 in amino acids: CSAYRWTGRNTEAFF. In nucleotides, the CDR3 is TGCAGCGCCTATAGGTGGACAGGTCGAAACACTGAAGCTTTCTTT.

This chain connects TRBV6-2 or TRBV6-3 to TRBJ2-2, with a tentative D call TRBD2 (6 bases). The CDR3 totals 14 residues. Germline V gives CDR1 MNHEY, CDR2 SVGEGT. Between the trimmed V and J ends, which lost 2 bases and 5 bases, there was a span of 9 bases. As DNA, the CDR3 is TGTGCCAGCAGTTACGGCGGGGCGACCGGGGAGCTGTTTTTT. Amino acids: CASSYGGATGELFF.

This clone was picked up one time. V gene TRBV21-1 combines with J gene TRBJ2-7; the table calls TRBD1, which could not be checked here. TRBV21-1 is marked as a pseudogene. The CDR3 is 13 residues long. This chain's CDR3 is CASSQDRSYEQYF. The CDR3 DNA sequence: TGTGCCAGCAGCCAGGACAGGTCCTACGAGCAGTACTTC.

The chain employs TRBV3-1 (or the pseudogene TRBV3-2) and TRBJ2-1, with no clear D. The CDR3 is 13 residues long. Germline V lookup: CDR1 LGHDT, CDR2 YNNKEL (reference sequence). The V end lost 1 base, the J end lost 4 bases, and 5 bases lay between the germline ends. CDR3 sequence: CASSQVLYNEQFF. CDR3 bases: TGTGCCAGCAGCCAAGTCCTATACAATGAGCAGTTCTTC.